This T cell receptor (beta chain) was identified in a study of blood T cell repertoires in COVID-19. For the study at large: Specimens from acute and convalescent COVID-19 originated in the United States, Italy and Spain.

In the original processing: Researchers report that nucleated cell counts were estimated from reference gene primer amplification. Profiled with immunoSEQ multiplex PCR; TCRdb holds only in-frame clones, not every one. That table furnishes V, J and clone size, whereas the DNA furnished D and trimming. The sample has about 190,000 clones; roughly four fifths are singletons. The CDR3 length is 13 residues. Germline assignment: CDR1 SNHLY and CDR2 FYNNEI. J gave up 8 bases and V 8 bases, and 8 bases lay outside the gene matches. Sequences were obtained from peripheral blood. The receptor's source is a man aged 50 to 60 who had recovered from COVID-19. The rearrangement links TRBV2 to TRBJ2-5; 10 bases line up with TRBD1. CDR3 bases: TGTGCCAGCTGGACAGGGGGTTTTGTAACCCAGTACTTC. Translating gives CASWTGGFVTQYF.